This TCR beta chain was identified in a study of blood T cell repertoires in COVID-19. The overall study: From T cells, B-cell-depleted T cells, or PBMCs came the material, which was cDNA or gDNA.

Only in-frame clones appear in the TCRdb table, and some are missing; sequencing was by immunoSEQ multiplex PCR. In the table there are a few hundred thousand clones, less than 90% of which are singletons. Everyone who took part was roughly 18 to 89 years old, and they came from roughly 25 US areas. Trimming at V came to 4 bases and at J to 1 base, leaving 5 bases not matched to a gene. The CDR3 totals 16 residues. Germline CDR1 SGHRS, CDR2 YFSETQ. The chain recombines TRBV5-1 with TRBJ1-6; 7 bases match TRBD1. The sequence was collected from a woman in her 30s who had recovered from COVID-19. Sequenced input: PBMCs or T cells enriched from blood (not recorded which). The CDR3: CASSLRQGSYNSPLHF. DNA for the CDR3: TGCGCCAGCAGCCTTCGACAGGGTTCCTATAATTCACCCCTCCACTTT.